The source of this T cell receptor (beta chain) is a study of blood T cell repertoires in COVID-19. The wider study: Both acute and convalescent COVID-19 samples were obtained from the United States, Italy and Spain. PBMCs, B-cell-depleted T cells, or T cells provided the cDNA or gDNA that made up the material.

The CDR3 has 15 amino acids. V lost 4 bases to trimming and J lost 0 bases, with 10 bases between them. Germline CDR1 MNHEY, CDR2 SVGAGI. In the authors' methods: Reference gene primer amplification yielded estimated nucleated cell counts. This table comes from immunoSEQ multiplex PCR, and its TCRdb copy is limited to in-frame clones, with some not included. From that table come the V and J calls and clone size; the DNA was used to work out D and trimming. The table includes 12,000 to 15,000 clones, approximately 87% detected once. This TCR was sampled from a human donor in a cohort sampled during active COVID-19. The chain recombines TRBV6-5 with TRBJ1-5; maybe TRBD1 (6 bases). The sequencing sample was made of peripheral blood. The CDR3 nucleotides are TGTGCCAGCAGTTCCGACAGGTATAGCAATCAGCCCCAGCATTTT. Translating gives CASSSDRYSNQPQHF.